This T cell receptor (beta chain) derives from a study of blood T cell repertoires in COVID-19. Study-level information: Samples came from the United States, Italy and Spain, spanning acute and convalescent COVID-19.

In the study's own analysis: Estimation of nucleated cell counts was performed using reference gene primer amplification. Measured with immunoSEQ multiplex PCR; TCRdb has only the in-frame clones, and not every one. V, J and clone size are those of that table, while D and trimming were read from the DNA. Among about 230,000 clones listed, 65% to 90% were seen once. Enrollment of patients from Seattle took place during active infection, with longitudinal follow-up. The receptor was derived from a man aged 45-65 years with COVID-19, enrolled during active disease. The source material was peripheral blood.

CDR3 protein: CASRRGTGQSYEQYF. The CDR3 region has the DNA TGTGCCAGCAGAAGGGGGACAGGGCAGTCCTACGAGCAGTACTTC. This rearrangement joins TRBV14 to TRBJ2-7, with 9 bases matching TRBD1. V lost 6 bases, J lost 1 base, and 7 bases stayed unmatched. In germline, CDR1 is SGHDN, CDR2 FVKESK. The CDR3 has 15 residues. The full variable domain, its missing parts supplied by reference TRBV14 and TRBJ2-7, is EAGVTQFPSHSVIEKGQTVTLRCDPISGHDNLYWYRRVMGKEIKFLLHFVKESKQDESGMPNNRFLAERTGGTYSTLKVQPAELEDSGVYFCASRRGTGQSYEQYFGPGTRLTVT.